This T cell receptor (beta chain) emerged from a study of shared clonotypes between healthy human individuals. As concerns this clone: Antigen: not known.

Findings of the study overall: For naive CD4 cells, roughly 5% of clonotypes were shared across a handful of donors. Shared clonotypes across all four donors exceeded non-shared ones in generation probability.

The donor population consisted of healthy HIV-negative adults with no recent acute infections or vaccinations. Researchers partitioned CD4+ cells into CD45RA+ naive and CD45RA-negative memory subsets. The ends were cut back, 5 bases at V and 2 bases at J, with 10 bases in the middle. The CDR3 is 13 residues long. Per germline, CDR1 SGHVS and CDR2 FNYEAQ. Method: immunoSEQ multiplex PCR; TCRdb's copy keeps in-frame clones and lacks some. The sample has a few million clones; 90% to 96% are singletons. Material: naive CD4+ T cells sorted from blood. Described subset: CD45RA+ positively selected. The receptor comes from a man between 18 and 29 years old in good health. The chain has TRBV7-6 and TRBJ2-7; a weak D match, TRBD2 (6 bases). The CDR3 spells CASSRDLTYEQYF. DNA of the CDR3: TGTGCCAGCAGCCGGGACTTGACCTACGAGCAGTACTTC. The entire variable domain, with the rest obtained from reference TRBV7-6 and TRBJ2-7, is as follows: GAGVSQSPRYKVTKRGQDVALRCDPISGHVSLYWYRQALGQGPEFLTYFNYEAQQDKSGLPNDRFSAERPEGSISTLTIQRTEQRDSAMYRCASSRDLTYEQYFGPGTRLTVT.